This TCR beta chain was captured by sequencing in a study of T cell responses to AZD1222 COVID-19 vaccine. Study-wide points: Only a handful of AZD1222 recipients, several in all, had baseline seropositivity. Spike-wide vaccine-associated CD4 TCRs dominated at 160-218 and 743-854.

The repertoire was sequenced with immunoSEQ multiplex PCR; TCRdb's copy has only in-frame clones and lacks some. The sample consists of some 130,000 clones, approximately 91% of them appearing once. Analyses pooled second doses at about 4 or about 12 weeks. As to this clone: Its antigen is unidentified.

CDR1 KGHSH and CDR2 LQKENI come from the germline V gene. The V end lost 5 bases, the J end lost 0 bases, and 4 bases lay between the germline ends. The CDR3 has 12 amino acids. The source material was peripheral blood, sampled 28 days after the second AZD1222 dose. The origin of this receptor is an adult who received the AZD1222 COVID-19 vaccine. The gene calls are TRBV18 and TRBJ2-5; D remains ambiguous. CDR3 in DNA: TGTGCCAGCTCAGCCTACCAAGAGACCCAGTACTTC. It codes for CASSAYQETQYF.